This record looks at one T cell receptor (beta chain) sequence and its context. The CDR3 totals 14 residues. The ends lost 2 bases at V and 5 bases at J; junction bases unmatched: 4. Germline V CDR1 and CDR2: MNHEY, SVGEGT. This specimen belongs to a study of blood T cell repertoires in COVID-19. Study-wide context: Acute and convalescent COVID-19 samples came from the United States, Italy and Spain. T cells, B-cell-depleted T cells, or PBMCs supplied cDNA or gDNA.

The Seattle patients, enrolled during active infection, were followed longitudinally. In the study's own analysis: From reference gene primer amplification, estimates of nucleated cell counts were derived. This table comes from immunoSEQ multiplex PCR, and its TCRdb copy is limited to in-frame clones, with some not included. That table gives V, J and clone size, and the DNA gave D and trimming. The profile shows some 160,000 clones, almost 85% of them singletons. The chain has TRBV6-2 or TRBV6-3 and TRBJ1-2; 8 bases line up with TRBD1. The specimen was peripheral blood. This clonotype originated in a woman at least 80 years old with COVID-19, enrolled during active disease. CDR3 in amino acids: CASSYAGGYYGYTF. The DNA of the CDR3 is TGTGCCAGCAGTTACGCAGGGGGCTATTATGGCTACACCTTC.